This T cell receptor (beta chain) emerged from a study of long-term antiretroviral therapy in people with HIV. The libraries were made with immunoSEQ v3.0 at survey level. The method was immunoSEQ multiplex PCR; TCRdb's version includes in-frame clones alone and lacks a portion of them. This sample has about 27,000 clones; 90% to 95% occur once, and the top ten carry 9.2%. The sample holds one count of this clone. Its cognate antigen is unknown. This CDR3 region has 16 residues. Unmatched junction bases numbered 11, after V lost 7 bases and J lost 2 bases. The germline V gene encodes CDR1 WNHNN and CDR2 SYGVQD (reference sequence). The study, taken as a whole, reports: Post-ART, diversity grew, though it stayed under transplant donor control levels.

The chain joins TRBV10-1 to TRBJ2-7, with 10 bases fitting TRBD1. The material was unsorted PBMCs, obtained 7.6 years after starting antiretroviral therapy. The clonotype comes from a woman in her 40s with HIV. CDR3 in DNA: TGCGCCAGCACACCCTGGCCCGGGACAGGGGCCTACGAGCAGTACTTC. The encoded protein is CASTPWPGTGAYEQYF.